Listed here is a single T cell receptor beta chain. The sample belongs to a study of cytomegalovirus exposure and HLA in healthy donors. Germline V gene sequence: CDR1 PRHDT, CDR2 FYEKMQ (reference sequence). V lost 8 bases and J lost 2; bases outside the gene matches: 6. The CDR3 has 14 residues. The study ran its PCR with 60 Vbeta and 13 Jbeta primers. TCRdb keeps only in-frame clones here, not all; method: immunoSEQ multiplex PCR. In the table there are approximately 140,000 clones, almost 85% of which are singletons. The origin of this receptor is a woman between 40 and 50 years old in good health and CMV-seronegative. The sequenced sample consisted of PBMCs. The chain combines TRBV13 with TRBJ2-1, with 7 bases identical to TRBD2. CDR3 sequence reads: CASRSGITYNEQFF. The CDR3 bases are TGTGCCAGCCGGAGCGGGATCACCTACAATGAGCAGTTCTTC.